Below, one TCR beta chain is given with its context. The antigen remains unidentified. This CDR3 is 16 amino acids long. Per germline, CDR1 SEHNR and CDR2 FQNEAQ (reference sequence). V lost 1 base, J lost 3 bases, and 5 bases stayed unmatched. Patients showing uncontrolled infection, other autoimmune disease, pregnancy or lactation were ineligible. This entry comes from a study of T cells in Graves' hyperthyroidism and ophthalmopathy. Findings and limits, study-wide: The model made its ophthalmopathy prediction, and onset followed a median approximately 6 months later. Blood also carried most thyroid clonotypes expanded above 0.001.

There were TCR beta CDR3 regions amplified from RNA transcripts. TCR CDR3 underwent first-round RT-PCR with the HTBI primer set. TCRdb called the multiplex PCR reads again in MiXCR, with one record for every CDR3 protein. This sample has over 500,000 distinct CDR3 sequences; roughly 18% occur once, and the top ten carry 15% to 20%. Sequenced input: blood. The genes are TRBV7-9 and TRBJ2-7, with 11 bases matching TRBD1. This receptor was taken from a woman aged 18-29 years with Graves' ophthalmopathy. The CDR3, as DNA: TGTGCCAGCAGCTTAGGGACCGGGACAGGGGGCTACGAGCAGTACTTC. Protein product: CASSLGTGTGGYEQYF.